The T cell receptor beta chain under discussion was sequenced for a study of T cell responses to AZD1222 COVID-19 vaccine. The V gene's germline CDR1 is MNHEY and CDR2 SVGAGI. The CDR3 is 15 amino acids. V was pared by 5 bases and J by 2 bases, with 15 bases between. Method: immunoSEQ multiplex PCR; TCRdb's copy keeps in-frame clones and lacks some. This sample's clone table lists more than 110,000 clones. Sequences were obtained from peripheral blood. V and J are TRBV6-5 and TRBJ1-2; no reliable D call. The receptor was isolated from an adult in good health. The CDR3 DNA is TGTGCCAGCAGTCAGACCCGGACGGGGAACTATGGCTACACCTTC. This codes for CASSQTRTGNYGYTF.